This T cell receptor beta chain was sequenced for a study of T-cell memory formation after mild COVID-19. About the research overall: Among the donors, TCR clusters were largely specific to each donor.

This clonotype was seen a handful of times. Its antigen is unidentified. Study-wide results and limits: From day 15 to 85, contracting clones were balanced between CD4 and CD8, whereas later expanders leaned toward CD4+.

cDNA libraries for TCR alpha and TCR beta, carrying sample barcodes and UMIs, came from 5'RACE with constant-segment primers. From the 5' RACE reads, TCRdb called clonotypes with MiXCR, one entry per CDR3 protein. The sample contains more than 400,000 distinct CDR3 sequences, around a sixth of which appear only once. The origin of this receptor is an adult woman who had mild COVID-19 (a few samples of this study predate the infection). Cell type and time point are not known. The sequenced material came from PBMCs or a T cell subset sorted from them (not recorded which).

The CDR3 bases are TGTGCCTGGAGTTGGGGCGCGGGGAATTCACCCCTCCACTTT. This gives the protein CAWSWGAGNSPLHF. J is TRBJ1-6 and V is TRBV30, with D possibly TRBD1 on 5 matching bases. V lost 2 bases to trimming and J lost 7 bases, with 12 bases between them. The CDR3 length is 14 residues. CDR1 is GTSNPN, CDR2 SVGIG, per germline (reference sequence).